These 20 T cell receptor beta chains originate from one sample sequenced in a study of cytomegalovirus exposure and HLA in healthy donors. The primer mix had 60 Vbeta and 13 Jbeta primers. Assay used: immunoSEQ multiplex PCR; TCRdb lists only in-frame clones, some missing. The repertoire holds roughly 140,000 clones, more than 75% seen once, with 3% to 4% in the top ten. The specimen sequenced was PBMCs. The receptors derive from a human donor in good health.

This chain connects TRBV4-1 to TRBJ2-3; 12 bases line up with TRBD2. V was pared by 1 base and J by 1 base, with 15 bases of the junction left unmatched. Per germline, CDR1 MGHRA and CDR2 YSYEKL. This CDR3 has 21 amino acids. CDR3 sequence (DNA): TGCGCCAGCAGCCAAGCTAGCCCTAGCGGGAGGGCCGGAATCGGCACAGATACGCAGTATTTT. Its protein is CASSQASPSGRAGIGTDTQYF.

This clone was counted once. This chain connects TRBV5-4 to TRBJ2-7; D is perhaps TRBD2 (6 bases). From germline, CDR1 is SGHNT and CDR2 YYREEE (reference sequence). Trimming took off 4 bases at V and 6 bases at J, with 14 bases between the two ends. This CDR3 comprises 13 residues. The CDR3 DNA reads as TGTGCCAGCAGCCCTCCGGGAGCGTTCGAGCAGTACTTC. Its translation: CASSPPGAFEQYF.

With regard to this clone: The DNA is omitted, as the CDR3 cannot be located on it reliably, and the CDR3 follows TCRdb's listing. The chain has TRBV27 and TRBJ2-7; the table assigns TRBD2, which was not confirmed against the DNA. Germline assignment: CDR1 MNHEY and CDR2 SMNVEV (reference sequence). The CDR3 is made up of 13 amino acids, end residues included. CDR3 loop: CASSSSSSYEQYF.

The rearrangement links TRBV15 to TRBJ2-5; D is ambiguous. Germline CDR1 LNHNV, CDR2 YYDKDF (reference sequence). This CDR3 is 14 amino acids long. Trimming left V 1 base short and J 1 base short, with 7 bases between. The CDR3 is CATSRGSPQETQYF. CDR3 nucleotide sequence: TGTGCCACCAGCAGAGGTTCTCCCCAAGAGACCCAGTACTTC.

J is TRBJ2-7 and V is TRBV6-5, with 9 bases matching TRBD2. Germline lookup yields CDR1 MNHEY and CDR2 SVGAGI. The CDR3 consists of 13 residues. Unmatched junction bases numbered 3, after V lost 4 bases and J lost 5 bases. CDR3 amino acids: CASSFSGRHEQYF. The CDR3 DNA reads TGTGCCAGCAGTTTTAGCGGGAGACACGAGCAGTACTTC.

The chain uses TRBV7-9 and TRBJ1-1, with 11 positions matching TRBD1. The CDR3 runs 16 residues. The trim removed 2 bases at V and 1 base at J, leaving 3 bases unmatched. Germline-derived CDR1 and CDR2 are SEHNR and FQNEAQ (reference sequence). CDR3 residues: CASSLIGTGGNTEAFF. CDR3 sequence (DNA): TGTGCCAGCAGCTTAATCGGGACAGGGGGGAACACTGAAGCTTTCTTT.

The chain recombines TRBV6-4 with TRBJ2-1; TRBD2 aligns across 16 bases. The CDR3 totals 19 residues. Unmatched junction bases numbered 4, after V lost 2 bases and J lost 0 bases. Germline lookup yields CDR1 MRHNA and CDR2 SNTAGT. The CDR3 loop is CASSDTGLAGGSSYNEQFF. Here the CDR3 DNA reads TGTGCCAGCAGTGACACGGGACTAGCGGGAGGGAGCTCCTACAATGAGCAGTTCTTC.

This chain connects TRBV5-4 to TRBJ2-7, with TRBD1 as a possible D gene (6 bases). The CDR3 covers 15 residues. CDR1 is SGHNT, CDR2 YYREEE, per germline (reference sequence). V lost 0 bases and J 0 bases, leaving 10 bases between the germline ends. CDR3 sequence: CASSLEGQSSYEQYF. The CDR3 DNA is TGTGCCAGCAGCTTGGAAGGACAGAGCTCCTACGAGCAGTACTTC.

Concerning this clone itself: The junction and the germline gene differ at one end; a read error may be behind it. The rearrangement links TRBV5-6 to TRBJ1-4; 8 positions match TRBD1. Per the germline V gene, CDR1 is SGHDT and CDR2 is YYEEEE. The CDR3 contains 13 residues. This CDR3 reads CASSYNQYTGGTF. CDR3 in DNA: TGTGCCAGCAGCTATAATCAATACACAGGGGGGACTTTT.

The genes are TRBV5-1 and TRBJ2-3; no definite D call. The V gene lost 0 bases and the J gene lost 6 bases, with 11 bases spanning the gap. Germline CDR1 reads SGHRS; CDR2 reads YFSETQ. This CDR3 has 14 residues. CDR3 in amino acids: CASSLGVSVDTQYF. The CDR3 DNA follows: TGCGCCAGCAGCTTGGGAGTGAGTGTGGATACGCAGTATTTT.

This chain uses TRBV7-2 with TRBJ1-1; D may be TRBD1 (5 bases). Germline CDR1 is SGHTA and CDR2 is FQGNSA. The V end was cut by 1 base, the J end by 6 bases, with 21 bases between. The CDR3 is 17 amino acids. The CDR3 loop reads CASSLVRIREGSAEAFF. CDR3 nucleotide sequence: TGTGCCAGCAGCTTAGTTAGGATTAGGGAGGGGAGTGCTGAAGCTTTCTTT.

The chain links TRBV30 to TRBJ2-1, with D possibly being TRBD1 (6 bases). The CDR3 is 13 residues long. Trimming left V 2 bases short and J 2 bases short, with 7 bases between. CDR1 GTSNPN and CDR2 SVGIG come from the germline V gene (reference sequence). The CDR3 loop is CAWSKGAYNEQFF. CDR3 nucleotides: TGTGCCTGGAGTAAGGGGGCCTACAATGAGCAGTTCTTC.

This chain links TRBV27 with TRBJ1-3; D call uncertain. V lost 5 bases and J 0 bases, leaving 14 bases between the germline ends. Germline loops: CDR1 MNHEY, CDR2 SMNVEV (reference sequence). This CDR3 is 16 amino acids long. The CDR3 sequence: CASSPPSTCSGNTIYF. The CDR3 bases are TGTGCCAGCAGTCCACCGAGTACCTGCTCTGGAAACACCATATATTTT.

CDR3 sequence (DNA): TGTGCCAGCAGCCAGACTAGCGGGAGAACCTACGAGCAGTACTTC. Translating it yields CASSQTSGRTYEQYF. The chain employs TRBV14 and TRBJ2-7; the match to TRBD2 covers 12 bases. V lost 3 bases and J lost 2; bases outside the gene matches: 2. The CDR3 has 15 amino acids. The germline V gene encodes CDR1 SGHDN and CDR2 FVKESK.

The chain combines TRBV27 with TRBJ2-7; 8 bases are a match to TRBD1. Germline CDR1 reads MNHEY; CDR2 reads SMNVEV (reference sequence). With 1 base clipped from V and 5 bases from J, the junction kept 7 bases outside the gene matches. The CDR3 length is 15 residues. CDR3 amino acids: CASSLLGQGFNEQYF. The CDR3 DNA follows: TGTGCCAGCAGTTTATTAGGACAGGGCTTCAACGAGCAGTACTTC.

This clone showed up just a few times. This chain uses TRBV5-6 with TRBJ1-5, with 7 bases identical to TRBD1. V lost 1 base to trimming and J lost 1 base; unmatched junction nucleotides: 5. Per germline, CDR1 SGHDT and CDR2 YYEEEE. CDR3 length: 16 amino acids. The CDR3 reads CASSLSGQLSNQPQHF. CDR3 nucleotides: TGTGCCAGCAGCTTGTCGGGACAGTTGAGCAATCAGCCCCAGCATTTT.

The gene calls are TRBV7-9 and TRBJ2-3; TRBD2 agrees at 11 bases. The CDR3 extends over 15 amino acids. Germline V gene lookup returns CDR1 SEHNR and CDR2 FQNEAQ (reference sequence). V lost 5 bases, J lost 3 bases, and 4 bases stayed unmatched. The CDR3 sequence: CASSQTSGATDTQYF. CDR3 nucleotides: TGTGCCAGCAGCCAGACTAGCGGGGCAACAGATACGCAGTATTTT.

The chain links TRBV2 to TRBJ2-7; 8 bases are a match to TRBD1. CDR3 length equals 13 residues. The V gene end was trimmed by 6 bases and the J gene end by 2 bases; junction bases not matched to a gene: 3. From germline, CDR1 is SNHLY and CDR2 FYNNEI. The CDR3 DNA reads as TGTGCCAGCAGCGGGGACAGGACCTACGAGCAGTACTTC. This codes for CASSGDRTYEQYF.

This clone was recorded only once. The V and J genes are TRBV19 and TRBJ2-4; 10 bases agree with TRBD2. V lost 4 bases and J lost 6; bases outside the gene matches: 6. CDR3 length equals 15 residues. Germline lookup yields CDR1 LNHDA and CDR2 SQIVND (reference sequence). The CDR3 bases are TGTGCCAGTAGTAAAATTAGCGGGGGGCTAAACATTCAGTACTTC. This codes for CASSKISGGLNIQYF.

This rearrangement joins TRBV28 to TRBJ1-4, with 7 bases aligning to TRBD1. This CDR3 has 14 amino acids. Germline V gives CDR1 MDHEN, CDR2 SYDVKM. With V trimmed by 7 bases and J by 5 bases, 7 bases remained unmatched. The CDR3 protein is CASKKGQINEKLFF. The CDR3 nucleotides read TGTGCCAGCAAAAAGGGACAGATAAATGAAAAACTGTTTTTT. Using reference TRBV28 and TRBJ1-4 for the parts outside the CDR3, the full variable domain is DVKVTQSSRYLVKRTGEKVFLECVQDMDHENMFWYRQDPGLGLRLIYFSYDVKMKEKGDIPEGYSVSREKKERFSLILESASTNQTSMYLCASKKGQINEKLFFGSGTQLSVL.